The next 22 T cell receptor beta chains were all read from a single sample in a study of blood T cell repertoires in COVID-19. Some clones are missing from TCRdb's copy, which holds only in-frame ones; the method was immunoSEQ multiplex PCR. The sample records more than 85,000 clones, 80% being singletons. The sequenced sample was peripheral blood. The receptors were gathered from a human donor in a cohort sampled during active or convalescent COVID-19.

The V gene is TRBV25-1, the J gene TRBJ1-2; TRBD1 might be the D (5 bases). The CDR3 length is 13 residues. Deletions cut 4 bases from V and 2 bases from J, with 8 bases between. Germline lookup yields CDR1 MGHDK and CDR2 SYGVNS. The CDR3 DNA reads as TGTGCCAGCAGTGGGACATTGAACTATGGCTACACCTTC. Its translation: CASSGTLNYGYTF.

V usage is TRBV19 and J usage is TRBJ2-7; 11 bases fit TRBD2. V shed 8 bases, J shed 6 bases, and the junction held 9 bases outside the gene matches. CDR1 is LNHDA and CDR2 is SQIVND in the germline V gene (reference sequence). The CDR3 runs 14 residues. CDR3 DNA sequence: TGTGCCAGTGGATCACTAGCGGGAGCTTCCGAGCAGTACTTC. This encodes CASGSLAGASEQYF. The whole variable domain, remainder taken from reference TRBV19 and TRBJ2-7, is DGGITQSPKYLFRKEGQNVTLSCEQNLNHDAMYWYRQDPGQGLRLIYYSQIVNDFQKGDIAEGYSVSREKKESFPLTVTSAQKNPTAFYLCASGSLAGASEQYFGPGTRLTVT.

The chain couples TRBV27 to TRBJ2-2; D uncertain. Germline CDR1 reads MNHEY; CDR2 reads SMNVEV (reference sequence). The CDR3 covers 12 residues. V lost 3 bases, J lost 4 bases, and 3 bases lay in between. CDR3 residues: CASSFGTGELFF. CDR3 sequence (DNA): TGTGCCAGCAGTTTCGGCACCGGGGAGCTGTTTTTT.

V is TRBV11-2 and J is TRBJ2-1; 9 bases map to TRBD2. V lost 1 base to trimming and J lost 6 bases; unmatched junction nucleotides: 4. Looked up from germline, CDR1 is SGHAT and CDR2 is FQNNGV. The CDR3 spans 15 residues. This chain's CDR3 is CASSLVLTSGNEQFF. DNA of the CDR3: TGTGCCAGCAGCTTAGTCCTGACTAGCGGCAATGAGCAGTTCTTC.

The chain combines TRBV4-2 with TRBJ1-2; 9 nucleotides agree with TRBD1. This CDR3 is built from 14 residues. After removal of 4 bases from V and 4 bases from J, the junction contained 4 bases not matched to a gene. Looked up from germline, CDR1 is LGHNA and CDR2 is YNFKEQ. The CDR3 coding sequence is TGTGCCAGCAGCCGCGGACAGGGGCTCTATGGCTACACCTTC. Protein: CASSRGQGLYGYTF.

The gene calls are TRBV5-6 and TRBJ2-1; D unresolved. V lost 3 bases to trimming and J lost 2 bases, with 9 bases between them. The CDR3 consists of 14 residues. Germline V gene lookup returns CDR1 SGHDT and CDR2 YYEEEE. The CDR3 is CASSYGQAYNEQFF. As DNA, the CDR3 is TGTGCCAGCAGCTATGGGCAGGCCTACAATGAGCAGTTCTTC.

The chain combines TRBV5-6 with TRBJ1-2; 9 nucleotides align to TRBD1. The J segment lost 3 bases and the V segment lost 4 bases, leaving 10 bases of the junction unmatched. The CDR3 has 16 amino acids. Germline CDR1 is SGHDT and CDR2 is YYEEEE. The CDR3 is CASSPGTGRGDYGYTF. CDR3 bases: TGTGCCAGCAGCCCCGGGACAGGGAGAGGTGACTATGGCTACACCTTC.

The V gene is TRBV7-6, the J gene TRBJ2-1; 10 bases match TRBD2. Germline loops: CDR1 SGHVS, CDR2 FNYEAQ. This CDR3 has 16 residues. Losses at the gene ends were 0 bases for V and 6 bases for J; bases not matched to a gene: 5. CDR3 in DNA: TGTGCCAGCAGCTTAGCGCTGGCTAGCGGGGGCAATGAGCAGTTCTTC. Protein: CASSLALASGGNEQFF.

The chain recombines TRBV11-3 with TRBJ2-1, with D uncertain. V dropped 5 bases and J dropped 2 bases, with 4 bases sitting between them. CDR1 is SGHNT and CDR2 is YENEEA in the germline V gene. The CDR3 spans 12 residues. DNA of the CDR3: TGTGCCAGCAGCCGGGCCTACAATGAGCAGTTCTTC. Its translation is CASSRAYNEQFF.

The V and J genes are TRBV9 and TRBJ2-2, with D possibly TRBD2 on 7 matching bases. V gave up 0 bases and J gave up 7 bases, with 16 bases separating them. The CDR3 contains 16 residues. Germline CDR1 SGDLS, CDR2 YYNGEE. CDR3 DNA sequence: TGTGCCAGCAGCGTAGATCGGGGGGCTTTAGGCGGGGAGCTGTTTTTT. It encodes CASSVDRGALGGELFF.

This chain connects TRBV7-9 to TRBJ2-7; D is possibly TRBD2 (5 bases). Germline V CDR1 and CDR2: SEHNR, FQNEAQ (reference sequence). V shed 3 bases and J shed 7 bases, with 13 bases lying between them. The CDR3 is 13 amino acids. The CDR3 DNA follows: TGTGCCAGCAGCTTGCGGGTCCCCGGGGAGCAGTACTTC. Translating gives CASSLRVPGEQYF.

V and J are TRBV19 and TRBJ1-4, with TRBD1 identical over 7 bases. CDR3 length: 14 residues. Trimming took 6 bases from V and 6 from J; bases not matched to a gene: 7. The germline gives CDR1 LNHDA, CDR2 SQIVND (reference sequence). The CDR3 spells CASSETGIDEKLFF. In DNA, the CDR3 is TGTGCCAGTAGCGAGACAGGGATCGATGAAAAACTGTTTTTT.

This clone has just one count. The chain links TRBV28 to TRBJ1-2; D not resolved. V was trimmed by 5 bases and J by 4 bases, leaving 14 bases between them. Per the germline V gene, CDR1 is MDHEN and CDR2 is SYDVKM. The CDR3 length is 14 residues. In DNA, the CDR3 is TGTGCCAGCAGTGGCGCGCAGGCGCTCTATGGCTACACCTTC. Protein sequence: CASSGAQALYGYTF.

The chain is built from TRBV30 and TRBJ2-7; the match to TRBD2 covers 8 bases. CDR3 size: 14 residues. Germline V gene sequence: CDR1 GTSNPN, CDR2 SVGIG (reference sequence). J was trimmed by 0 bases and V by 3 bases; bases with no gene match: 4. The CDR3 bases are TGTGCCTGGAGGACCGGGACTAGCTCCTACGAGCAGTACTTC. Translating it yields CAWRTGTSSYEQYF.

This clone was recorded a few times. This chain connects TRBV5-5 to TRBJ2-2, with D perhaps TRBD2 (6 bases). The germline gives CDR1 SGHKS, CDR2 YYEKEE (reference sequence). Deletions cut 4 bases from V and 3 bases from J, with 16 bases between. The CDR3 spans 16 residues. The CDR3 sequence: CASSPTSLRDTGELFF. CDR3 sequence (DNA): TGTGCCAGCAGCCCAACTAGCCTTAGGGACACCGGGGAGCTGTTTTTT.

The CDR3 region has the DNA TGTGCCAGCAGTTACGCCGAGGGCCCTTACAATGAGCAGTTCTTC. Residues: CASSYAEGPYNEQFF. V gene TRBV6-5 combines with J gene TRBJ2-1; D is perhaps TRBD2 (5 bases). Per the germline V gene, CDR1 is MNHEY and CDR2 is SVGAGI. This CDR3 has 15 residues. V lost 2 bases to trimming and J lost 4 bases, with 12 bases between them.

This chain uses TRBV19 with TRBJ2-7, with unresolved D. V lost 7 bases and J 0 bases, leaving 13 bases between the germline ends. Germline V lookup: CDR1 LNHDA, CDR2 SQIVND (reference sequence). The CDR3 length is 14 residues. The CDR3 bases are TGTGCCAGTATCGCCGGGTCGGACTCCTACGAGCAGTACTTC. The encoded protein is CASIAGSDSYEQYF.

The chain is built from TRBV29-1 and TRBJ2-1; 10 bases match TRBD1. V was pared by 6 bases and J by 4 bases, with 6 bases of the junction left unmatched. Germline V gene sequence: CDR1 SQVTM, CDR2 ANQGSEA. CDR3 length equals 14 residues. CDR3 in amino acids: CSVNRDRGYNEQFF. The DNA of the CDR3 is TGCAGCGTGAACCGGGACAGGGGATACAATGAGCAGTTCTTC.

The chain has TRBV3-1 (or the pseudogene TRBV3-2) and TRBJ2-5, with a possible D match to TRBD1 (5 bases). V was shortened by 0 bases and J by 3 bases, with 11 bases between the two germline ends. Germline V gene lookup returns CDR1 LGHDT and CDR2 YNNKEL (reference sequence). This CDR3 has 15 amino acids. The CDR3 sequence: CASSQDGRVKETQYF. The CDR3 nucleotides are TGTGCCAGCAGCCAAGATGGCAGGGTAAAAGAGACCCAGTACTTC.

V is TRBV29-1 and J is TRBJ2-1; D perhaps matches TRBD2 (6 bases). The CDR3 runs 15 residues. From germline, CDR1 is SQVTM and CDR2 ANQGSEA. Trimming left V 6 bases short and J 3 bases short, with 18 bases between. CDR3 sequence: CSVRGWERDYNEQFF. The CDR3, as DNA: TGCAGCGTCCGGGGGTGGGAGAGGGACTACAATGAGCAGTTCTTC.

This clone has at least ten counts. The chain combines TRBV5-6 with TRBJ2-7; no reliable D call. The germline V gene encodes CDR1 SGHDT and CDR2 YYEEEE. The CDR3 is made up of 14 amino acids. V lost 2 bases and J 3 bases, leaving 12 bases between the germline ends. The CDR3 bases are TGTGCCAGCAGCTTCGGTATGCCTAACTACGAGCAGTACTTC. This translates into CASSFGMPNYEQYF.

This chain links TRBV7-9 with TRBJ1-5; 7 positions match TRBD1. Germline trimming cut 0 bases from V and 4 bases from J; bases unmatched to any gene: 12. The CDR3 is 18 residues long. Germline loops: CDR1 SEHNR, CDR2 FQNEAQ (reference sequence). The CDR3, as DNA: TGTGCCAGCAGCTTAGCCCCCCCAGGGGGTCTATGGAATCAGCCCCAGCATTTT. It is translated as CASSLAPPGGLWNQPQHF.